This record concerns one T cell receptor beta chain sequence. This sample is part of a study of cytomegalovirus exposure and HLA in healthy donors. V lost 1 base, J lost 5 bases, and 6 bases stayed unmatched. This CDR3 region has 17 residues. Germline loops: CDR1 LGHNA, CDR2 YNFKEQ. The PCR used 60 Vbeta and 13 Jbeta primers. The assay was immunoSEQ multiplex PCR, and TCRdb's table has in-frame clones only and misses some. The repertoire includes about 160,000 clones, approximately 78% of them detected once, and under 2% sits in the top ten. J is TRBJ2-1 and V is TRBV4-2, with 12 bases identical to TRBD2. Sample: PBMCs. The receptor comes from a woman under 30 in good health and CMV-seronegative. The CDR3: CASSQVRRLAGDNEQFF. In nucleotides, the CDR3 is TGTGCCAGCAGCCAAGTCCGAAGACTAGCGGGAGACAATGAGCAGTTCTTC.